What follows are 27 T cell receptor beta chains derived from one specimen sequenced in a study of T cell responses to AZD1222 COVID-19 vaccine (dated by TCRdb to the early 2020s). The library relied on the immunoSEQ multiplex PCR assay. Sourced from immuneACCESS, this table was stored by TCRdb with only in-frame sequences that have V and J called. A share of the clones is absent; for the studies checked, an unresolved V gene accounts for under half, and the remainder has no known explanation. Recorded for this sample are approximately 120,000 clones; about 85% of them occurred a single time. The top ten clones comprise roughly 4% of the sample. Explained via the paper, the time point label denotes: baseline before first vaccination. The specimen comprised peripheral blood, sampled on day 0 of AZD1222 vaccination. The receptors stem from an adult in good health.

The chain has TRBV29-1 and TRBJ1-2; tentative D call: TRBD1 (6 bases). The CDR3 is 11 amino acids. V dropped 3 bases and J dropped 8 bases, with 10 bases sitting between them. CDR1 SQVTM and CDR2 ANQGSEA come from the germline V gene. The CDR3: CSVDPGDGYTF. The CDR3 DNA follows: TGCAGCGTTGACCCAGGGGACGGCTACACCTTC.

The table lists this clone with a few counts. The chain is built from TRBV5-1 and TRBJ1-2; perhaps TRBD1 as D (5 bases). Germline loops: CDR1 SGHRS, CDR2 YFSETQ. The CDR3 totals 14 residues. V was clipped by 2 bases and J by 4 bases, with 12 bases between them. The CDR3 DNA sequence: TGCGCCAGCAGCTTAGATGGGGCTGGCTATGGCTACACCTTC. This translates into CASSLDGAGYGYTF.

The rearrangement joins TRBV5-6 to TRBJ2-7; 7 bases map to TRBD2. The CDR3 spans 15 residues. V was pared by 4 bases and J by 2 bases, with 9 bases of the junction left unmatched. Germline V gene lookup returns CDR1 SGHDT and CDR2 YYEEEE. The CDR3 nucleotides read TGTGCCAGCAGCCCGAAATCCGGGACTACCTACGAGCAGTACTTC. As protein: CASSPKSGTTYEQYF.

This chain's CDR3 is CASSIATGGGTDTQYF. The CDR3 nucleotides read TGTGCCAGTAGTATAGCTACAGGGGGCGGCACAGATACGCAGTATTTT. V usage is TRBV19 and J usage is TRBJ2-3; 9 bases align to TRBD1. V trimming: 1 base; J trimming: 1 base; junction bases outside the gene matches: 3. Germline assignment: CDR1 LNHDA and CDR2 SQIVND (reference sequence). The CDR3 has 16 residues.

CDR3 amino acids: CASSVVPDGNYGYTF. CDR3 sequence (DNA): TGTGCCAGCAGCGTTGTACCGGACGGCAACTATGGCTACACCTTC. The chain recombines TRBV9 with TRBJ1-2; D is ambiguous. Trimming took off 2 bases at V and 2 bases at J, with 13 bases between the two ends. CDR1 is SGDLS, CDR2 YYNGEE, per germline. The length of the CDR3 is 15 residues.

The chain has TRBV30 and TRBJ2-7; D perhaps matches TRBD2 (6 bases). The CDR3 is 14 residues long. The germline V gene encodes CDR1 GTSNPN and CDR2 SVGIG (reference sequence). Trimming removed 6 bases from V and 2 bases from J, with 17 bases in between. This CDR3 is CACILRDSAYEQYF. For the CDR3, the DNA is TGTGCCTGTATCCTCCGGGACTCTGCCTACGAGCAGTACTTC.

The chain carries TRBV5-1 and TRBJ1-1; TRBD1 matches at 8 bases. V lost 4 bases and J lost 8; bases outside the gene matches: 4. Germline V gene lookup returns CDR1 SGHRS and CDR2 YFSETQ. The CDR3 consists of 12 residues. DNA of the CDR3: TGCGCCAGCAGCCTTACAGGGGGGGAAGCTTTCTTT. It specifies CASSLTGGEAFF. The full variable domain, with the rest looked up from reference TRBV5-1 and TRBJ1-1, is KAGVTQTPRYLIKTRGQQVTLSCSPISGHRSVSWYQQTPGQGLQFLFEYFSETQRNKGNFPGRFSGRQFSNSRSEMNVSTLELGDSALYLCASSLTGGEAFFGQGTRLTVV.

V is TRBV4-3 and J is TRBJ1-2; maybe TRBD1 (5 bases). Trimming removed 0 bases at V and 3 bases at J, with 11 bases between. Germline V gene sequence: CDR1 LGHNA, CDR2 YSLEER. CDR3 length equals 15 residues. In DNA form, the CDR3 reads TGCGCCAGCAGCCAAGATGCCAAGGGGCACTATGGCTACACCTTC. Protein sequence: CASSQDAKGHYGYTF.

CDR3 sequence: CASSRRADTQYF. In DNA form, the CDR3 reads TGTGCCAGCAGCCGCCGAGCAGATACGCAGTATTTT. This chain joins TRBV3-1 (or the pseudogene TRBV3-2) and TRBJ2-3; no reliable D call. The CDR3 runs to 12 residues. V shed 4 bases and J shed 4 bases, with 6 bases lying between them. Germline CDR1 LGHDT, CDR2 YNNKEL (reference sequence).

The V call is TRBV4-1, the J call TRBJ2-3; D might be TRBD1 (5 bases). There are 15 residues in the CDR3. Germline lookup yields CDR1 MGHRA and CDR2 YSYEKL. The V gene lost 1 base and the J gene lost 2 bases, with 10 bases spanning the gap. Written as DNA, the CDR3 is TGCGCCAGCAGCCAAGGGGGCCTCATCACAGATACGCAGTATTTT. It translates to CASSQGGLITDTQYF.

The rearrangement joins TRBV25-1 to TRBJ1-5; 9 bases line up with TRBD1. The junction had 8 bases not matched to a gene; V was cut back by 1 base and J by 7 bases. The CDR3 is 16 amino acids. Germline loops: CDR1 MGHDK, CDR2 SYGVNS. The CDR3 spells CASSESRQGERQPQHF. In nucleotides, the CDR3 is TGTGCCAGCAGTGAATCCCGACAGGGGGAGCGGCAGCCCCAGCATTTT. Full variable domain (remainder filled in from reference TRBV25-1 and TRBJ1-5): EADIYQTPRYLVIGTGKKITLECSQTMGHDKMYWYQQDPGMELHLIHYSYGVNSTEKGDLSSESTVSRIRTEHFPLTLESARPSHTSQYLCASSESRQGERQPQHFGDGTRLSIL.

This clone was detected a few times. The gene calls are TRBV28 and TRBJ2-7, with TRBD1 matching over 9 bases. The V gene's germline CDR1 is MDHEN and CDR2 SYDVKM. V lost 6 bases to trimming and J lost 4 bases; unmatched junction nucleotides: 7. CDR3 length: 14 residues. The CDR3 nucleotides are TGTGCCAGCAGACCGACAGGGGGAAGTTACGAGCAGTACTTC. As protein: CASRPTGGSYEQYF.

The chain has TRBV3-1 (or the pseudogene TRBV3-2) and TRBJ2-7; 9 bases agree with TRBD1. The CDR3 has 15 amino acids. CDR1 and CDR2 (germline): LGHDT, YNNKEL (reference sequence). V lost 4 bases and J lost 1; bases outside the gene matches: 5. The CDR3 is CASSRQTGGSYEQYF. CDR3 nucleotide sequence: TGTGCCAGCAGCCGTCAGACAGGGGGATCCTACGAGCAGTACTTC.

The CDR3 nucleotides read TGTGCCAGCAGGACAGGAAACACTGAAGCTTTCTTT. Residues: CASRTGNTEAFF. V and J are TRBV27 and TRBJ1-1; possible D gene TRBD1, 6 bases. This CDR3 has 12 residues. Germline lookup yields CDR1 MNHEY and CDR2 SMNVEV (reference sequence). V was shortened by 6 bases and J by 2 bases, with 7 bases between the two germline ends.

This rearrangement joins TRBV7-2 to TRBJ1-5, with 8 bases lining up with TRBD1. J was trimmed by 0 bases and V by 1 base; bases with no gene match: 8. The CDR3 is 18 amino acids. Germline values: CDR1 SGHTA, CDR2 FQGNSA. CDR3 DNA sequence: TGTGCCAGCAGCTTAGTCGGGGACAGGACCGTTAGCAATCAGCCCCAGCATTTT. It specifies CASSLVGDRTVSNQPQHF.

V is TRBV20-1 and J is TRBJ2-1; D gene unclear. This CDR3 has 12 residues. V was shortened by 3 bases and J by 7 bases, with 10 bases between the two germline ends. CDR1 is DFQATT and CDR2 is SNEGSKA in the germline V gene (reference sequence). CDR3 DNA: TGCAGTGCTAGTAGTACCCCTAATGAGCAGTTCTTC. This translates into CSASSTPNEQFF.

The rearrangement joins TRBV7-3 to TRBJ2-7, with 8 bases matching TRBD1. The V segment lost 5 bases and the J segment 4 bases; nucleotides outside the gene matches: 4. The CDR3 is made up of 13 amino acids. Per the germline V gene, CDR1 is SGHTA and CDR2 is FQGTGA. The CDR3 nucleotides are TGTGCCAGCAGCGGGGGACAGGATTACGAGCAGTACTTC. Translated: CASSGGQDYEQYF.

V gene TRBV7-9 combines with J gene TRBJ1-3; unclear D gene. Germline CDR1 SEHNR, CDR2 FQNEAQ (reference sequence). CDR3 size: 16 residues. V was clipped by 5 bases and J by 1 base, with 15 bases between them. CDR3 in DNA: TGTGCCAGCAGCCCAATGGGTAAAAGATCTGGAAACACCATATATTTT. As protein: CASSPMGKRSGNTIYF.

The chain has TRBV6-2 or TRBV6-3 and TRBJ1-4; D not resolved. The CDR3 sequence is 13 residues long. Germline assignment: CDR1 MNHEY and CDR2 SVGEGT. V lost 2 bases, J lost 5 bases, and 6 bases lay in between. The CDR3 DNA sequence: TGTGCCAGCAGTTACGGTCGGAATGAAAAACTGTTTTTT. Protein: CASSYGRNEKLFF.

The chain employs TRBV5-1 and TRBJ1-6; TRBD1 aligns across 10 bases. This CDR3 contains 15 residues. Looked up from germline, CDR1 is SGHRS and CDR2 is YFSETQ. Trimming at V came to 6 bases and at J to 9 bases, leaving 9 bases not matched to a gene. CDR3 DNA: TGCGCCAGCACCACGGAGGGACAGGGGACTTCACCCCTCCACTTT. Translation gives CASTTEGQGTSPLHF. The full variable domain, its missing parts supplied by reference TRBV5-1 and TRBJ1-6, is KAGVTQTPRYLIKTRGQQVTLSCSPISGHRSVSWYQQTPGQGLQFLFEYFSETQRNKGNFPGRFSGRQFSNSRSEMNVSTLELGDSALYLCASTTEGQGTSPLHFGNGTRLTVT.

In DNA form, the CDR3 reads TGTGCAAGTCGCTTACCCCCATTGACCCTGGATCAGCCCCAGCATTTT. Translated: CASRLPPLTLDQPQHF. The chain carries TRBV12-2 and TRBJ1-5. TRBV12-2 is assigned pseudogene status. CDR3 length: 16 amino acids.

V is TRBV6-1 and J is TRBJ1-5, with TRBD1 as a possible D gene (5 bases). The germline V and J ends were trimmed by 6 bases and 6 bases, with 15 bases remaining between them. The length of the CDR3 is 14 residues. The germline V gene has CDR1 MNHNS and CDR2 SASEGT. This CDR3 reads CASSAGTWGQPQHF. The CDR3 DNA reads TGTGCCAGCAGCGCAGGGACTTGGGGTCAGCCCCAGCATTTT.

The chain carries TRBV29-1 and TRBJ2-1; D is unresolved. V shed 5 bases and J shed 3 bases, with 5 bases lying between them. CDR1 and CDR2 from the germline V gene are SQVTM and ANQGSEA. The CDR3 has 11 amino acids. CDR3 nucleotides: TGCAGCGTTCCAGACTACAATGAGCAGTTCTTC. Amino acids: CSVPDYNEQFF.

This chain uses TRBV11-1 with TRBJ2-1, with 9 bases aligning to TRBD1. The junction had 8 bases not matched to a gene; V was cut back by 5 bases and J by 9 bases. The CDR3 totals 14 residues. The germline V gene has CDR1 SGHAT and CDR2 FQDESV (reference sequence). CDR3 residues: CASSERTGAGEQFF. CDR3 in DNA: TGTGCCAGCAGCGAACGGACAGGGGCGGGTGAGCAGTTCTTC.

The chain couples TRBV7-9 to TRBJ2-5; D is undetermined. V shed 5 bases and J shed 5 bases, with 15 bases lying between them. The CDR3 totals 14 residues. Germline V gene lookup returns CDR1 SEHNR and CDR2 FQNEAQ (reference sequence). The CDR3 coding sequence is TGTGCCAGCAGCCCCCCTTCTCTTCTGGAGACCCAGTACTTC. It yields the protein CASSPPSLLETQYF.

The CDR3 here is CASSTFGGLQETQYF. In DNA, the CDR3 is TGTGCCAGTAGCACCTTTGGAGGCCTGCAAGAGACCCAGTACTTC. The chain links TRBV19 to TRBJ2-5, with D maybe TRBD2 (5 bases). Trimming took 6 bases from V and 2 from J, leaving 16 bases between them. Germline V gene sequence: CDR1 LNHDA, CDR2 SQIVND (reference sequence). This CDR3 contains 15 residues.

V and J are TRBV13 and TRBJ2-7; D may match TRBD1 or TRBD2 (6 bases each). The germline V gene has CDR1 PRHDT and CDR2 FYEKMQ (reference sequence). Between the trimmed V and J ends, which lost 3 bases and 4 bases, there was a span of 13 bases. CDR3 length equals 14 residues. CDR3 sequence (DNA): TGTGCCAGCAGCTTTCAAGGGGGGAGGTACGAGCAGTACTTC. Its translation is CASSFQGGRYEQYF. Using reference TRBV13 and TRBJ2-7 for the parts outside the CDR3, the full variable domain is AAGVIQSPRHLIKEKRETATLKCYPIPRHDTVYWYQQGPGQDPQFLISFYEKMQSDKGSIPDRFSAQQFSDYHSELNMSSLELGDSALYFCASSFQGGRYEQYFGPGTRLTVT.